This T cell receptor (beta chain) was sequenced during a study of T cells in Graves' hyperthyroidism and ophthalmopathy. Study results and caveats: Most expanded thyroid clonotypes above 0.001 recurred in blood.

The CDR3 sequence is 13 residues long. Germline lookup yields CDR1 LNHDA and CDR2 SQIVND (reference sequence). Trimming took 5 bases from V and 11 from J, leaving 18 bases between them. This sample holds PBMCs from less than 13 ml fresh peripheral blood. Of note for this clonotype: The antigen is unknown.

Regions amplified from RNA transcripts were the TCR beta CDR3 regions. TCR CDR3 underwent first-round RT-PCR with the HTBI primer set. MiXCR was run by TCRdb on the multiplex PCR reads, yielding one entry per CDR3 protein. This repertoire shows under 350,000 distinct CDR3 sequences, about an eighth found once; its top ten account for 34%. The receptor was isolated from a middle-aged woman with Graves' ophthalmopathy. The chain uses TRBV19 and TRBJ1-1, with a possible D match to TRBD1 (6 bases). Sequencing used blood. The DNA for the CDR3 is TGTGCCAGTAGTTTGACAGGAGATCGCGATGCTTTCTTT. Encoded protein: CASSLTGDRDAFF.